Given below is one T cell receptor (beta chain) in context. A junction end diverges from the germline sequence, so it may reflect a read error. A multiplex PCR was run with 60 Vbeta primers and 13 Jbeta primers. Generated by immunoSEQ multiplex PCR, the TCRdb table keeps only in-frame clones and is missing some. The sample has 100,000 to 150,000 clones, approximately 80% seen once. This record comes from a study of cytomegalovirus exposure and HLA in healthy donors. This receptor was identified in a woman aged 40-49 years in good health and CMV-seropositive. Sequenced input: PBMCs.

For the CDR3, the DNA is TGTTCCAGCAGTTCCGATTCACCCCTCCACTTT. Amino acids: CSSSSDSPLHF. J is TRBJ1-6 and V is TRBV7-9; the D is unclear. CDR1 SEHNR and CDR2 FQNEAQ come from the germline V gene (reference sequence). CDR3 length: 11 residues.